Presented here are 8 T cell receptor beta chains from one specimen sequenced in a study of blood T cell repertoires in COVID-19 (TCRdb year 2020). Library creation used the immunoSEQ multiplex PCR assay. Sourced from immuneACCESS, this table was stored by TCRdb with only in-frame sequences that have V and J called. A share of the clones is absent; for the studies checked, an unresolved V gene accounts for under half, and the remainder has no known explanation. The sample has under 400,000 clones on record, around 87% of them singletons. Around 9.3% of the sample is taken by the ten largest. Source material: peripheral blood. The receptors come from a woman aged 30 to 39 with COVID-19, enrolled during active disease.

The rearrangement uses TRBV10-3 and TRBJ2-7, with a weak D call TRBD1 (6 bases). This CDR3 is 14 amino acids long. V dropped 6 bases and J dropped 2 bases, with 14 bases sitting between them. The germline V gene has CDR1 ENHRY and CDR2 SYGVKD. CDR3 sequence: CAIRMDSTTYEQYF. The CDR3 DNA is TGTGCCATCAGGATGGACAGTACAACCTACGAGCAGTACTTC.

The chain links TRBV9 to TRBJ1-1, with a weak D call TRBD1 (5 bases). V was pared by 4 bases and J by 5 bases, with 15 bases between. Germline CDR1 is SGDLS and CDR2 is YYNGEE. This CDR3 contains 14 residues. This CDR3 is CASSPSGGWTEAFF. The CDR3 DNA is TGTGCCAGCAGCCCAAGCGGGGGGTGGACTGAAGCTTTCTTT.

Only a few counts were recorded for this clone. CDR3 protein: CATLRDRETEAFF. CDR3 DNA sequence: TGTGCCACGCTCCGGGACAGAGAAACTGAAGCTTTCTTT. The chain recombines TRBV2 with TRBJ1-1, with 7 bases aligning to TRBD1. Germline CDR1 and CDR2: SNHLY and FYNNEI. V dropped 10 bases and J dropped 5; count of bases not matched to a gene: 10. This CDR3 has 13 amino acids.

The J gene is TRBJ2-6, the V gene TRBV4-3; TRBD1 matches 8 bases. The CDR3 has 21 amino acids. After removal of 4 bases from V and 0 bases from J, the junction contained 17 bases not matched to a gene. Germline V lookup: CDR1 LGHNA, CDR2 YSLEER. The CDR3 is CASSLLTVYRGMLSGANVLTF. CDR3 DNA: TGCGCCAGCAGCCTCCTGACTGTGTACAGGGGGATGCTCTCTGGGGCCAACGTCCTGACTTTC.

The rearrangement joins TRBV2 to TRBJ2-1; D gene ambiguous. CDR3 length equals 14 residues. Germline V CDR1 and CDR2: SNHLY, FYNNEI. The germline V and J ends were trimmed by 3 bases and 6 bases, with 12 bases remaining between them. CDR3 sequence: CASSDAKRPNEQFF. The CDR3, as DNA: TGTGCCAGCAGTGATGCGAAGCGTCCCAATGAGCAGTTCTTC.

This sequence joins TRBV30 and TRBJ1-1, with D possibly matching TRBD1 (6 bases). CDR1 GTSNPN and CDR2 SVGIG come from the germline V gene (reference sequence). This CDR3 region has 15 residues. Trimming removed 2 bases from V and 1 base from J, with 14 bases in between. The CDR3 loop is CAWSRTGQANTEAFF. In DNA form, the CDR3 reads TGTGCCTGGAGTAGAACAGGGCAGGCGAACACTGAAGCTTTCTTT.

The V and J genes are TRBV2 and TRBJ2-1; TRBD1 matches at 8 bases. The CDR3 runs to 15 residues. The V gene's germline CDR1 is SNHLY and CDR2 FYNNEI. The trim removed 6 bases at V and 5 bases at J, leaving 9 bases unmatched. This chain's CDR3 is CASSALGQAHNEQFF. CDR3 sequence (DNA): TGTGCCAGCAGCGCTCTGGGACAGGCTCACAATGAGCAGTTCTTC.

The J gene is TRBJ2-4, the V gene TRBV18; possible D gene TRBD1, 5 bases. Trimming removed 2 bases from V and 1 base from J, with 9 bases in between. The CDR3 consists of 15 residues. Germline CDR1 is KGHSH and CDR2 is LQKENI. The CDR3 protein is CASSPSGIAKNIQYF. CDR3 DNA: TGTGCCAGCTCACCATCAGGGATCGCCAAAAACATTCAGTACTTC.